This T cell receptor beta chain is from a study of spatial heterogeneity in lung cancer. The wider study: Each time, sequencing found more beta-chain sequences than alpha-chain sequences.

By share, this clonotype ranks as large. Its matching antigen is unknown. This beta chain is a stray read from a library made for alpha chains; its abundance is not meaningful. V dropped 8 bases and J dropped 4 bases, with 14 bases sitting between them. This CDR3 is 13 amino acids long. The germline V gene has CDR1 ENHRY and CDR2 SYGVKD. TCR cDNA molecules each had a unique molecular identifier. MiXCR, applied by TCRdb to the 5' RACE reads, yields one record per CDR3 protein. In the table there are around 8,000 distinct CDR3 sequences, approximately 8.2% of which are singletons. As for time point: sample taken at primary tumor resection. Sequencing of whole RNA from tumor, nontumor lung or frozen PBMC involved no sorting. Study-level results: Counts of expanded alpha and beta TCRs within tumors tracked the tumor nonsynonymous mutation count.

The input for sequencing was lung tumor tissue, taken at surgery. V usage is TRBV10-3 and J usage is TRBJ1-1; D not resolved. This TCR came from a male donor with early-stage non-small cell lung cancer. The CDR3 loop reads CAISALEGTEAFF. The CDR3 DNA follows: TGTGCCATCTCCGCGTTAGAGGGCACTGAAGCTTTCTTT.